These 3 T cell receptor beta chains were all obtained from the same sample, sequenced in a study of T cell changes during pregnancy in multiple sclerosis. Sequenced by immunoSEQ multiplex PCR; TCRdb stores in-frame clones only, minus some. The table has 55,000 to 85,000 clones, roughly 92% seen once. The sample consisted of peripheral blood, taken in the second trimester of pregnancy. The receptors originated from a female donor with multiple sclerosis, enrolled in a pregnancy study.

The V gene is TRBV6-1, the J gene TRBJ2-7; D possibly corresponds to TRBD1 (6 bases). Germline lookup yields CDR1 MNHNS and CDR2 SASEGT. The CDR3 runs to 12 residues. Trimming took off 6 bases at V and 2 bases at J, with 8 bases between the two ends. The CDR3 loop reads CASRDRPYEQYF. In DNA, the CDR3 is TGTGCCAGCAGGGACAGACCCTACGAGCAGTACTTC.

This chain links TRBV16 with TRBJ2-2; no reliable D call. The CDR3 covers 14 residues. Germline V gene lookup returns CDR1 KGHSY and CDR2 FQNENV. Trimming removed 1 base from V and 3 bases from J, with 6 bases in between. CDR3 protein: CASSQFLDTGELFF. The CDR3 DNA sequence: TGTGCCAGCAGCCAATTTTTAGACACCGGGGAGCTGTTTTTT.

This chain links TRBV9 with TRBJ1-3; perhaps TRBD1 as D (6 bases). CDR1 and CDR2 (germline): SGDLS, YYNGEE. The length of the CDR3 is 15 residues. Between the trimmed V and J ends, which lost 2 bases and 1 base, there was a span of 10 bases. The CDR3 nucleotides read TGTGCCAGCAGCGTGGGACACAGATCTGGAAACACCATATATTTT. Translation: CASSVGHRSGNTIYF.